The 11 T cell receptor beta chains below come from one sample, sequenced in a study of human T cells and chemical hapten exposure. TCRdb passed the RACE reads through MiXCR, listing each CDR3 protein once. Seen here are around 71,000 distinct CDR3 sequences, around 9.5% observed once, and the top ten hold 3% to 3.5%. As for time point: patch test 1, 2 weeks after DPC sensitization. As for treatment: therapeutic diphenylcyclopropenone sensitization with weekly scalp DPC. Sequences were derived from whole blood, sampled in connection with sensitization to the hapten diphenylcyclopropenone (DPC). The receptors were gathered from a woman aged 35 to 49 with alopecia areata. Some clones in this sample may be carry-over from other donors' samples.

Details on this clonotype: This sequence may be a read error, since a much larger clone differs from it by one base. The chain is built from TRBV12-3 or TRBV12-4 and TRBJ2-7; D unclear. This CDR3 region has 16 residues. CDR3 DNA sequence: TGTGACAGCAGTTTAGAAAGTCGGGTGAGACCCTACGAGCAGTACTTC. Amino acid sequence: CDSSLESRVRPYEQYF.

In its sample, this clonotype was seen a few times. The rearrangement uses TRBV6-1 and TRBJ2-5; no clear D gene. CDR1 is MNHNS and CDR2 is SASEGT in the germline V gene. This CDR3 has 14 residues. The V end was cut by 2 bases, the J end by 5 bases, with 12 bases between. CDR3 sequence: CASSEYSSRETQYF. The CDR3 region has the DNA TGTGCCAGCAGTGAATACTCCTCCCGGGAGACCCAGTACTTC.

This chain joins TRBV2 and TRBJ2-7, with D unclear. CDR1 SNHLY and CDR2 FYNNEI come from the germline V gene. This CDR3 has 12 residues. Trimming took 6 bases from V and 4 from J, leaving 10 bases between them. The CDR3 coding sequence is TGTGCCAGCAGGAAGAGCCAGTACGAGCAGTACTTC. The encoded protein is CASRKSQYEQYF.

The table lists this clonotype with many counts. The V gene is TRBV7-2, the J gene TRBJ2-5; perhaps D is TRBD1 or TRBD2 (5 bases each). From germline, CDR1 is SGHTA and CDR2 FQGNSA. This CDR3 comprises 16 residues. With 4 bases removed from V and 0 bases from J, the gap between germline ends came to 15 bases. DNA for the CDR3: TGTGCCAGCAGCTCCCCGGGACGGCCGAACCAAGAGACCCAGTACTTC. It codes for CASSSPGRPNQETQYF.

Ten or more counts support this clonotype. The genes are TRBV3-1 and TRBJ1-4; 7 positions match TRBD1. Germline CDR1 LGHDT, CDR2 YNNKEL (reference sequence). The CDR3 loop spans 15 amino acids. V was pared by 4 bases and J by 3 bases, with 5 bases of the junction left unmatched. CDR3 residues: CASSLEGASNEKLFF. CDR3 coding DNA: TGTGCCAGCAGCCTTGAGGGGGCTTCTAATGAAAAACTGTTTTTT. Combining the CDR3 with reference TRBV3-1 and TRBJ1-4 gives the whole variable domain DTAVSQTPKYLVTQMGNDKSIKCEQNLGHDTMYWYKQDSKKFLKIMFSYNNKELIINETVPNRFSPKSPDKAHLNLHINSLELGDSAVYFCASSLEGASNEKLFFGSGTQLSVL.

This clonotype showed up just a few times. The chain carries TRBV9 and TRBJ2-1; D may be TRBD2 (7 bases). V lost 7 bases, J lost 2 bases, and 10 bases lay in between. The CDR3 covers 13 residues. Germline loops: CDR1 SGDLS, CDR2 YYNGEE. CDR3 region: CASGGATYNEQFF. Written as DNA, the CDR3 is TGTGCCAGCGGGGGGGCGACCTACAATGAGCAGTTCTTC.

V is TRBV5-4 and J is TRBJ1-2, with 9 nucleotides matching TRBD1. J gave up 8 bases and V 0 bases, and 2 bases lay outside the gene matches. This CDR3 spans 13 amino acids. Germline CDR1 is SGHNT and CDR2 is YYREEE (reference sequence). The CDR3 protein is CASSLGTGVGYTF. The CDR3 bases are TGTGCCAGCAGCTTGGGGACAGGGGTAGGCTACACCTTC. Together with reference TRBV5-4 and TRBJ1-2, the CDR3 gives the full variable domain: ETGVTQSPTHLIKTRGQQVTLRCSSQSGHNTVSWYQQALGQGPQFIFQYYREEENGRGNFPPRFSGLQFPNYSSELNVNALELDDSALYLCASSLGTGVGYTFGSGTRLTVV.

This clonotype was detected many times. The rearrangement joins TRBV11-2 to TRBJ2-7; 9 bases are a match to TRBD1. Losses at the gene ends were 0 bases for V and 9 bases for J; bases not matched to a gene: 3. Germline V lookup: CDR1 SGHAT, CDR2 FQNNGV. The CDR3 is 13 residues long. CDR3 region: CASSLERQGGQYF. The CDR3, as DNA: TGTGCCAGCAGCTTAGAGCGACAGGGGGGGCAGTACTTC.

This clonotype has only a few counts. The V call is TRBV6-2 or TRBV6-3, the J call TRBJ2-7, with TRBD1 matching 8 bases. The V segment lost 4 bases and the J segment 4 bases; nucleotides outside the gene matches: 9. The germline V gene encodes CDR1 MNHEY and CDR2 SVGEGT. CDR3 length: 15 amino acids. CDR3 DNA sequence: TGTGCCAGCAGTTCCCCCTCACAGGGGGAGTACGAGCAGTACTTC. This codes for CASSSPSQGEYEQYF.

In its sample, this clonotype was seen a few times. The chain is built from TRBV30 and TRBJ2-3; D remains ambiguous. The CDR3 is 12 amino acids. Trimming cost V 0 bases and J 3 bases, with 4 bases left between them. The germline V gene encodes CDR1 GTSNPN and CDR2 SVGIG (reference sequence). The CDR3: CAWSVATDTQYF. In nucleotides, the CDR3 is TGTGCCTGGAGTGTAGCGACAGATACGCAGTATTTT. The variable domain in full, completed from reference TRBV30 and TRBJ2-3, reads SQTIHQWPATLVQPVGSPLSLECTVEGTSNPNLYWYRQAAGRGLQLLFYSVGIGQISSEVPQNLSASRPQDRQFILSSKKLLLSDSGFYLCAWSVATDTQYFGPGTRLTVL.

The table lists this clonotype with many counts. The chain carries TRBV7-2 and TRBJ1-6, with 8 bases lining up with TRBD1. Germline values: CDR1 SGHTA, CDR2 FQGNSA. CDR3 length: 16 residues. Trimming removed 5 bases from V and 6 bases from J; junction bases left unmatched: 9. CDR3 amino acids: CASSGGTGPSNSPLHF. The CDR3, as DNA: TGTGCCAGCAGCGGCGGGACAGGTCCCTCTAATTCACCCCTCCACTTT.